The clone carrying this TCR beta chain was detected a few times. What it binds is unknown. This sample is drawn from a study of CD8 T cells in ankylosing spondylitis. Study-wide results and limits: It appeared that ankylosing spondylitis blood was characterized by a TCR beta motif of several highly homologous variants. Disease-linked clones reportedly concentrated significantly in matched ankylosing spondylitis synovial fluid.

The germline CDR1 and CDR2 sequences are SGHTA and FQGNSA. This CDR3 comprises 13 residues. Trimming cost V 5 bases and J 2 bases, with 9 bases left between them. It was by quantitative 5'-RACE with molecular barcodes that TCR beta libraries were made. TCRdb re-called the 5' RACE reads through MiXCR, storing one row per CDR3 protein. The sample yields about 840,000 distinct CDR3 sequences, around 11% seen once. The V gene is TRBV7-2, the J gene TRBJ1-1, with D unclear. Input material: blood, either unsorted or a sorted T cell fraction (not recorded which). This clonotype was obtained from a male donor with ankylosing spondylitis. This chain's CDR3 is CASSPLHNTEAFF. The CDR3 nucleotides read TGTGCCAGCAGCCCCCTTCACAACACTGAAGCTTTCTTT.